The 12 T cell receptor beta chains given below trace back to one sample, sequenced in a study of blood T cell repertoires in COVID-19. Generated by immunoSEQ multiplex PCR, the TCRdb table keeps only in-frame clones and is missing some. This sample has roughly 250,000 clones; just over 90% occur once, and the top ten carry 1.5% to 2%. Sample: PBMCs or T cells enriched from blood (not recorded which). These receptor sequences come from a woman aged 18-30 years who had recovered from COVID-19.

This chain uses TRBV29-1 with TRBJ1-4; TRBD1 aligns across 7 bases. Germline V CDR1 and CDR2: SQVTM, ANQGSEA. CDR3 length: 12 residues. V shed 6 bases, J shed 8 bases, and the junction held 6 bases outside the gene matches. CDR3: CSVAGGREKLFF. The CDR3, as DNA: TGCAGCGTCGCAGGGGGGAGGGAAAAACTGTTTTTT. Variable domain in full (rest from reference TRBV29-1 and TRBJ1-4): SAVISQKPSRDICQRGTSLTIQCQVDSQVTMMFWYRQQPGQSLTLIATANQGSEATYESGFVIDKFPISRPNLTFSTLTVSNMSPEDSSIYLCSVAGGREKLFFGSGTQLSVL.

This rearrangement joins TRBV19 to TRBJ2-7; tentatively, D is TRBD2 (6 bases). Per the germline V gene, CDR1 is LNHDA and CDR2 is SQIVND (reference sequence). CDR3 length equals 13 residues. Trimming stripped 8 bases from V and 6 bases from J, with 17 bases between. The CDR3 bases are TGTGCCAGTTCTCCGGGACTTGGGGTCGAGCAGTACTTC. It yields the protein CASSPGLGVEQYF.

The chain joins TRBV3-1 (or the pseudogene TRBV3-2) to TRBJ1-3; D ambiguous. CDR3 size: 15 residues. Germline assignment: CDR1 LGHDT and CDR2 YNNKEL (reference sequence). V was cut by 0 bases and J by 4 bases, with 10 bases left in between. In DNA form, the CDR3 reads TGTGCCAGCAGCCAAGACGCGGGGATCGGAAACACCATATATTTT. Amino acids: CASSQDAGIGNTIYF.

This chain connects TRBV10-2 to TRBJ1-2, with D possibly matching TRBD1 (6 bases). V dropped 5 bases and J dropped 6 bases, with 7 bases sitting between them. CDR1 WSHSY and CDR2 SAAADI come from the germline V gene. The CDR3 is 11 residues long. CDR3 sequence reads: CASSNRDGYTF. The DNA for the CDR3 is TGCGCCAGCAGTAACAGGGATGGCTACACCTTC.

The rearrangement joins TRBV2 to TRBJ2-2; D is unclear. This CDR3 has 11 residues. CDR1 is SNHLY, CDR2 FYNNEI, per germline. The V and J ends lost 6 bases and 8 bases respectively, with 7 bases between them. The CDR3 DNA reads as TGTGCCAGCAGACCCGAGGGGGAGCTGTTTTTT. Its translation is CASRPEGELFF.

This chain joins TRBV4-2 and TRBJ1-5; 7 bases match TRBD1. The CDR3 loop spans 16 amino acids. The V gene's germline CDR1 is LGHNA and CDR2 YNFKEQ. Germline trimming cut 3 bases from V and 3 bases from J; bases unmatched to any gene: 8. The CDR3 DNA sequence: TGTGCCAGCAGCCATACCGGGACAGAGGACAATCAGCCCCAGCATTTT. Its translation: CASSHTGTEDNQPQHF.

The chain is built from TRBV25-1 and TRBJ1-2, with TRBD1 as a possible D gene (6 bases). With 4 bases removed from V and 4 bases from J, the gap between germline ends came to 13 bases. CDR1 and CDR2 from the germline V gene are MGHDK and SYGVNS. The length of the CDR3 is 14 residues. CDR3 region: CASSVATGSYGYTF. In DNA form, the CDR3 reads TGTGCCAGCAGTGTGGCTACAGGGAGCTATGGCTACACCTTC.

The rearrangement links TRBV14 to TRBJ1-4, with a weak D call TRBD1 (5 bases). The V end lost 4 bases, the J end lost 0 bases, and 9 bases lay between the germline ends. The CDR3 loop spans 15 amino acids. Germline V gives CDR1 SGHDN, CDR2 FVKESK. CDR3 sequence: CASSPRQTTNEKLFF. CDR3 DNA sequence: TGTGCCAGCAGCCCCAGACAGACAACTAATGAAAAACTGTTTTTT.

The chain joins TRBV7-2 to TRBJ2-2; maybe TRBD1 (6 bases). The V end was cut by 5 bases, the J end by 1 base, with 8 bases between. Germline V gene data show CDR1 as SGHTA and CDR2 as FQGNSA. The CDR3 is 14 amino acids. CDR3 nucleotide sequence: TGTGCCAGCAGCCCAGGGGTGAACACCGGGGAGCTGTTTTTT. It is translated as CASSPGVNTGELFF.

The chain has TRBV13 and TRBJ1-2, with TRBD1 matching over 9 bases. The junction had 10 bases not matched to a gene; V was cut back by 5 bases and J by 0 bases. The CDR3 is 17 residues long. Per the germline V gene, CDR1 is PRHDT and CDR2 is FYEKMQ (reference sequence). The CDR3 spells CASSPGQGLVANYGYTF. CDR3 DNA: TGTGCCAGCAGCCCGGGACAGGGTCTCGTAGCTAACTATGGCTACACCTTC.

The rearrangement uses TRBV28 and TRBJ1-5, with 7 bases matching TRBD1. The CDR3 has 17 residues. Unmatched junction bases numbered 14, after V lost 5 bases and J lost 4 bases. In germline, CDR1 is MDHEN, CDR2 SYDVKM. CDR3 nucleotides: TGTGCCAGCAGTGGTAGACAGGGCCTTTGGGGTAATCAGCCCCAGCATTTT. Its translation is CASSGRQGLWGNQPQHF.

The chain combines TRBV6-2 or TRBV6-3 with TRBJ1-5, with a weak D call TRBD1 (5 bases). Germline V gene sequence: CDR1 MNHEY, CDR2 SVGEGT. This CDR3 spans 15 amino acids. Between the trimmed V and J ends, which lost 2 bases and 1 base, there was a span of 9 bases. This CDR3 reads CASSYVGLSNQPQHF. The CDR3 region has the DNA TGTGCCAGCAGTTACGTGGGGCTAAGCAATCAGCCCCAGCATTTT.